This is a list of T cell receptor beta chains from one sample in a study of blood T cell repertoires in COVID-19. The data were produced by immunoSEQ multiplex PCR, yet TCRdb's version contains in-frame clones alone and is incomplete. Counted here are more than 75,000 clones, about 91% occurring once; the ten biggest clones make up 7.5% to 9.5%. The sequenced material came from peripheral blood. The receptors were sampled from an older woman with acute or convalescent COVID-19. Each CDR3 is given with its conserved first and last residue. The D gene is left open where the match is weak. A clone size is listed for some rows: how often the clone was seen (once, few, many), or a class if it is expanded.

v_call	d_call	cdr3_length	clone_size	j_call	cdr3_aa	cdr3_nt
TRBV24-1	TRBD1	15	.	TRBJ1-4	CATSPGTGVEEKLFF	TGTGCCACCAGTCCCGGGACAGGGGTTGAGGAAAAACTGTTTTTT
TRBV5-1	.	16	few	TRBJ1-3	CASSLGLINSGNTIYF	TGCGCCAGCAGCTTGGGCCTAATTAACTCTGGAAACACCATATATTTT
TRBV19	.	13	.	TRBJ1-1	CASSIASTAEAFF	TGTGCCAGTAGTATAGCTAGCACAGCTGAAGCTTTCTTT
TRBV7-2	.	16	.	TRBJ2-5	CASSPQGSGGLKTQYF	TGTGCCAGCAGCCCTCAGGGGTCGGGGGGACTTAAGACCCAGTACTTC
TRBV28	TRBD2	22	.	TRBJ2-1	CASSFLWGEGLSVTSSYNEQFF	TGTGCCAGCAGTTTTCTTTGGGGGGAGGGCCTTTCCGTAACGAGCTCCTACAATGAGCAGTTCTTC
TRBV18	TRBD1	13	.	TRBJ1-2	CASSPGQGQGYTF	TGTGCCAGCTCGCCGGGACAGGGTCAAGGCTACACCTTC
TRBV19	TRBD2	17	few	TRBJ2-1	CASSIPSSGRAYNEQFF	TGTGCCAGTAGTATACCGTCTAGCGGGAGGGCCTACAATGAGCAGTTCTTC
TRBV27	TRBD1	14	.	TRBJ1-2	CASSLGTGNYGYTF	TGTGCCAGCAGTTTAGGGACAGGGAACTATGGCTACACCTTC
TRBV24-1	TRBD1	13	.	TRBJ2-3	CATSDSRGDTQYF	TGTGCCACCAGTGATTCCAGGGGGGATACGCAGTATTTT
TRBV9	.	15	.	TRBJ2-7	CASSVEWRGSYEQYF	TGTGCCAGCAGCGTAGAGTGGCGGGGCTCCTACGAGCAGTACTTC
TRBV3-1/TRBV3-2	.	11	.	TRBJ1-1	CASGTGGAAFF	TGTGCCAGTGGGACTGGGGGAGCAGCTTTCTTT
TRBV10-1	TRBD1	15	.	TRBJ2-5	CASSGGDRGYGTQYF	TGCGCCAGCAGTGGAGGGGACAGGGGCTATGGGACCCAGTACTTC
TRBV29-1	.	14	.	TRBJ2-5	CSTSGPTTRETQYF	TGCAGCACCAGCGGGCCTACTACGAGAGAGACCCAGTACTTC